Below, 9 T cell receptor beta chains from the same sample are listed, as sequenced in a study of human T cells and chemical hapten exposure. A single record per CDR3 protein comes from TCRdb applying MiXCR to the RACE reads. The data contain 55,000 to 85,000 distinct CDR3 sequences, more than 8% of them singletons. The time point: patch test 1, 2 weeks after DPC sensitization. Treatment noted: therapeutic diphenylcyclopropenone sensitization with weekly scalp DPC. The sample in question was whole blood, obtained in connection with sensitization to the hapten diphenylcyclopropenone (DPC). The receptors derive from a woman aged 35 to 49 with alopecia areata. Some clones in this sample may be carry-over from other donors' samples.

This clonotype was detected ten times or more. This rearrangement joins TRBV4-3 to TRBJ2-1; D might be TRBD1 or TRBD2, each matching 5 bases. This CDR3 has 13 amino acids. Germline V gene sequence: CDR1 LGHNA, CDR2 YSLEER. Trimming took off 3 bases at V and 7 bases at J, with 10 bases between the two ends. CDR3 nucleotides: TGCGCCAGCAGCCAGGGACGATCTAATGAGCAGTTCTTC. Protein product: CASSQGRSNEQFF.

This clonotype was seen a handful of times. The chain couples TRBV7-8 to TRBJ2-3; 9 nucleotides match TRBD2. Germline loops: CDR1 SGHVS, CDR2 FQNEAQ. CDR3 length: 18 residues. Trimming cost V 0 bases and J 4 bases; bases outside gene matches: 11. This CDR3 is CASSLASGGTPSADTQYF. DNA for the CDR3: TGTGCCAGCAGCTTAGCGAGCGGGGGGACTCCCTCCGCAGATACGCAGTATTTT.

V and J are TRBV9 and TRBJ1-2; TRBD1 agrees at 11 bases. This CDR3 has 14 residues. V lost 3 bases, J lost 5 bases, and 3 bases stayed unmatched. Germline CDR1 reads SGDLS; CDR2 reads YYNGEE. CDR3 loop: CASSEGQGVYGYTF. DNA for the CDR3: TGTGCCAGCAGCGAGGGACAGGGGGTTTATGGCTACACCTTC.

This clonotype was seen many times. This sequence joins TRBV28 and TRBJ2-7; D perhaps matches TRBD1 (6 bases). Trimming left V 6 bases short and J 2 bases short, with 17 bases between. The CDR3 contains 15 residues. The germline V gene encodes CDR1 MDHEN and CDR2 SYDVKM. DNA for the CDR3: TGTGCCAGCAGACGCACAGGGTCCCATACCTACGAGCAGTACTTC. Protein product: CASRRTGSHTYEQYF.

V gene TRBV3-1 combines with J gene TRBJ1-1; D not resolved. Deletions cut 0 bases from V and 5 bases from J, with 13 bases between. The CDR3 runs to 15 residues. The germline V gene has CDR1 LGHDT and CDR2 YNNKEL (reference sequence). The CDR3 region is CASSQDVRESTEAFF. CDR3 nucleotides: TGTGCCAGCAGCCAAGATGTCCGGGAGAGTACTGAAGCTTTCTTT.

J is TRBJ1-3 and V is TRBV3-1, with unresolved D. CDR3 length equals 19 residues. V lost 1 base, J lost 0 bases, and 19 bases lay in between. Germline V gene lookup returns CDR1 LGHDT and CDR2 YNNKEL (reference sequence). DNA for the CDR3: TGTGCCAGCAGCCAAGGTTCGGCCGCACCCACAGCCTCTGGAAACACCATATATTTT. It yields the protein CASSQGSAAPTASGNTIYF. The variable domain in full, with the rest retrieved from reference TRBV3-1 and TRBJ1-3, is DTAVSQTPKYLVTQMGNDKSIKCEQNLGHDTMYWYKQDSKKFLKIMFSYNNKELIINETVPNRFSPKSPDKAHLNLHINSLELGDSAVYFCASSQGSAAPTASGNTIYFGEGSWLTVV.

V gene TRBV28 combines with J gene TRBJ2-7, with 8 bases matching TRBD1. V was pared by 5 bases and J by 2 bases, with 5 bases of the junction left unmatched. Germline CDR1 MDHEN, CDR2 SYDVKM. This CDR3 comprises 14 residues. The CDR3 DNA follows: TGTGCCAGCAGTCCGGGACAGGCAGCCTACGAGCAGTACTTC. This encodes CASSPGQAAYEQYF.

This clonotype was seen many times. This chain joins TRBV6-2 or TRBV6-3 and TRBJ2-7; tentative D call: TRBD1 (5 bases). This CDR3 comprises 15 residues. Trimming took 0 bases from V and 6 from J, leaving 15 bases between them. Germline V gene sequence: CDR1 MNHEY, CDR2 SVGEGT. CDR3 region: CASSYSFRAGIEQYF. The CDR3, as DNA: TGTGCCAGCAGTTACTCGTTTAGGGCAGGGATCGAGCAGTACTTC.

A few counts support this clonotype. The gene calls are TRBV21-1 and TRBJ2-5; the table's D gene call, TRBD1, was not cross checked with the DNA. TRBV21-1 is designated a pseudogene. The CDR3 consists of 15 residues. CDR3 DNA sequence: TGTGCCAGCAGCAAGGCCCGGGGGACCAAGGAGACCCAGTACTTC. Its translation is CASSKARGTKETQYF.